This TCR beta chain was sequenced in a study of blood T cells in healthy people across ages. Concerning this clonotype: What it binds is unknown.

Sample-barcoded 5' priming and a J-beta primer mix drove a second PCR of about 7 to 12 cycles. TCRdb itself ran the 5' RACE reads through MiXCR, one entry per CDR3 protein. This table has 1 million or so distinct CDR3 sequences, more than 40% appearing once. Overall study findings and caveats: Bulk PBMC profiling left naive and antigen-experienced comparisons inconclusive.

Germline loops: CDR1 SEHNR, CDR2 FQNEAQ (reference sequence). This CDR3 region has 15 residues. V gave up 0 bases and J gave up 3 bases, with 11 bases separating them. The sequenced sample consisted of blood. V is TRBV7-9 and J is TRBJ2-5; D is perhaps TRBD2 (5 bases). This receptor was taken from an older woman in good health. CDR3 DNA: TGTGCCAGCAGCTTAGCCCAAGCCGGGGAAGAGACCCAGTACTTC. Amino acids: CASSLAQAGEETQYF.